This T cell receptor beta chain was retrieved from a study of blood T cell repertoires in COVID-19. Study details: Researchers got acute and convalescent COVID-19 samples from the United States, Italy and Spain. T cells, B-cell-depleted T cells, or PBMCs provided the cDNA or gDNA that served as material.

This clone was counted once. In the authors' methods: The assay estimated nucleated cells by amplifying reference gene primers. Produced via immunoSEQ multiplex PCR; TCRdb's table is partial and in-frame only. Clone size and the V and J calls come from that table; the DNA yielded D and trimming. The sample yields 390,000 or so clones, roughly 88% seen once. The receptor was derived from a woman aged 25-40 years with active or convalescent COVID-19. The sequencing input was peripheral blood.

The chain's CDR3 is CASSLRQDSAYGYTF. The CDR3 DNA is TGTGCCAGCAGCCTACGACAGGATTCTGCCTATGGCTACACCTTC. V usage is TRBV9 and J usage is TRBJ1-2, with D possibly being TRBD1 (6 bases). V was pared by 4 bases and J by 4 bases, with 17 bases between. This CDR3 spans 15 amino acids. Germline V gives CDR1 SGDLS, CDR2 YYNGEE.